This TCR beta chain is drawn from a study of blood T cell repertoires in COVID-19. Study as a whole: Samples of COVID-19 (acute and convalescent) were obtained from the United States, Italy and Spain.

Original handling: Counts of nucleated cells, estimated from reference gene primer amplification, were obtained. This table comes from immunoSEQ multiplex PCR, and its TCRdb copy is limited to in-frame clones, with some not included. That table furnishes V, J and clone size, whereas the DNA furnished D and trimming. The sample has 110,000 to 150,000 clones, 78% seen once. Germline lookup yields CDR1 SNHLY and CDR2 FYNNEI. The CDR3 loop spans 15 amino acids. V gave up 7 bases and J gave up 5 bases, with 21 bases separating them. Participants came from 24 US areas, aged roughly 18 to 100 years. Cohort allocation depended upon clinical history that participants reported.

Sequenced material: PBMCs or T cells enriched from blood (not recorded which). The source of this sequence is a woman between 45 and 65 years old who had recovered from COVID-19. V is TRBV2 and J is TRBJ2-7; weak D call: TRBD1 (6 bases). Here the CDR3 DNA reads TGTGCCAGCACCCAGGACAGAGTGGTCCTGAACGAGCAGTACTTC. Translation gives CASTQDRVVLNEQYF.